This T cell receptor (beta chain) was profiled in a study of control samples from healthy donors and cancer patients. Profiled with immunoSEQ multiplex PCR; TCRdb holds only in-frame clones, not every one. The sample contains about 75,000 clones, 94% of which appear only once. This clone was found once. This CDR3 is 13 amino acids long. Trimming took 4 bases from V and 1 from J, leaving 7 bases between them. Germline-derived CDR1 and CDR2 are MRHNA and SNTAGT. This chain connects TRBV6-4 to TRBJ1-1; no clear D. The sample consisted of blood. The origin of this receptor is a woman aged 35 to 49 in good health. The CDR3 loop is CASSGFPNTEAFF. For the CDR3, the DNA is TGTGCCAGCAGTGGATTTCCGAACACTGAAGCTTTCTTT.